This is a list of T cell receptor beta chains from one sample in a study of blood T cell repertoires in COVID-19. The assay was immunoSEQ multiplex PCR, and TCRdb's table has in-frame clones only and misses some. Altogether around 100,000 clones are present, more than 75% being singletons, with the ten largest covering 7% to 9.5%. Sequencing used peripheral blood. The receptor source for this set is a man between 25 and 39 years old in a cohort sampled during active COVID-19. The CDR3 runs from the conserved cysteine through the conserved F or W. D genes are given only for firm matches. The size entry is marked missing in some rows and otherwise reads once, few, many or a size class.

j_gene: TRBJ2-2
abundance: NA
v_gene: TRBV24-1
d_gene: NA
CDR3nt: TGTGCCACCAGTGCCGACAGTTACACCGGGGAGCTGTTTTTT
CDR3aa: CATSADSYTGELFF

j_gene: TRBJ2-1
abundance: once
v_gene: TRBV28
d_gene: NA
CDR3nt: TGTGCCAGCAGCCAAACCAGCGTTGAGCAGTTCTTC
CDR3aa: CASSQTSVEQFF

j_gene: TRBJ2-5
abundance: once
v_gene: TRBV5-1
d_gene: NA
CDR3nt: TGCGCCAGCAGCTTTTCGGTGGAAGAGACCCAGTACTTC
CDR3aa: CASSFSVEETQYF

j_gene: TRBJ1-1
abundance: NA
v_gene: TRBV18
d_gene: TRBD1
CDR3nt: TGTGCCACCGAGGGGGCAGTGAACACTGAAGCTTTCTTT
CDR3aa: CATEGAVNTEAFF

j_gene: TRBJ2-1
abundance: NA
v_gene: TRBV19
d_gene: NA
CDR3nt: TGTGCCAGTAACGCAAATACGGTTTACAATGAGCAGTTCTTC
CDR3aa: CASNANTVYNEQFF

j_gene: TRBJ2-1
abundance: NA
v_gene: TRBV10-3
d_gene: TRBD2
CDR3nt: TGTGCCATCAGTGCGCTTGCGGGGGAGTCCTACAATGAGCAGTTCTTC
CDR3aa: CAISALAGESYNEQFF

j_gene: TRBJ1-5
abundance: NA
v_gene: TRBV6-5
d_gene: NA
CDR3nt: TGTGCCAGCAGCCGCGGAGGACAGAGCAATCAGCCCCAGCATTTT
CDR3aa: CASSRGGQSNQPQHF

j_gene: TRBJ2-7
abundance: NA
v_gene: TRBV23-1
d_gene: NA
CDR3nt: TGCGCCAGCAGTCAATCGCCCCGCGGGGTGGTATCCTACGAGCAGTACTTC
CDR3aa: CASSQSPRGVVSYEQYF

j_gene: TRBJ2-3
abundance: NA
v_gene: TRBV5-1
d_gene: NA
CDR3nt: TGCGCCAGCAGCTTGGACGGAGTAAACACAGATACGCAGTATTTT
CDR3aa: CASSLDGVNTDTQYF

j_gene: TRBJ2-7
abundance: NA
v_gene: TRBV6-1
d_gene: NA
CDR3nt: TGTGCCAGCAGTGAAAGACAGGTAGTGACCTACGAGCAGTACTTC
CDR3aa: CASSERQVVTYEQYF

j_gene: TRBJ1-2
abundance: NA
v_gene: TRBV4-1
d_gene: TRBD1
CDR3nt: TGCGCCAGCAGCCAAGGGGAAGGACAGGGGCACTATGGCTACACCTTC
CDR3aa: CASSQGEGQGHYGYTF

j_gene: TRBJ1-5
abundance: NA
v_gene: TRBV6-5
d_gene: NA
CDR3nt: TGTGCCAGCTATAACAGCCCATACGGCAATCAGCCCCAGCATTTT
CDR3aa: CASYNSPYGNQPQHF

j_gene: TRBJ1-2
abundance: once
v_gene: TRBV29-1
d_gene: TRBD1
CDR3nt: TGCAGCGTTCCCGACAGGGTCGGCACCCGAAACTATGGCTACACCTTC
CDR3aa: CSVPDRVGTRNYGYTF

j_gene: TRBJ1-2
abundance: NA
v_gene: TRBV24-1
d_gene: NA
CDR3nt: TGTGCCACCAGTCCGACAGGCTATGGCTACACCTTC
CDR3aa: CATSPTGYGYTF

j_gene: TRBJ2-3
abundance: once
v_gene: TRBV19
d_gene: TRBD2
CDR3nt: TGTGCCAGTAGGGCGGGGGGACGCACAGATACGCAGTATTTT
CDR3aa: CASRAGGRTDTQYF

j_gene: TRBJ2-1
abundance: NA
v_gene: TRBV6-5
d_gene: TRBD2
CDR3nt: TGTGCCAGCACCATAGCGGGGGGGCAGCCGGGCGAGCAGTTCTTC
CDR3aa: CASTIAGGQPGEQFF

j_gene: TRBJ2-2
abundance: NA
v_gene: TRBV7-2
d_gene: TRBD2
CDR3nt: TGTGCCAGCAGCTTAGAGGGGACTAGTAACACCGGGGAGCTGTTTTTT
CDR3aa: CASSLEGTSNTGELFF

j_gene: TRBJ1-2
abundance: NA
v_gene: TRBV9
d_gene: TRBD1
CDR3nt: TGTGCCAGCAGGGGAGTAGGGACAGGGGGCTACACCTTC
CDR3aa: CASRGVGTGGYTF

j_gene: TRBJ2-7
abundance: few
v_gene: TRBV14
d_gene: TRBD1
CDR3nt: TGTGCCAGCAGCCTCCTTGACAGGGATATCTTATACGAGCAGTACTTC
CDR3aa: CASSLLDRDILYEQYF

j_gene: TRBJ2-3
abundance: NA
v_gene: TRBV7-2
d_gene: NA
CDR3nt: TGTGCCAGCAGCTTAGCGGGGGGTGAAGGTACGCAGTATTTT
CDR3aa: CASSLAGGEGTQYF

j_gene: TRBJ2-1
abundance: NA
v_gene: TRBV10-3
d_gene: NA
CDR3nt: TGTGCCATCATGTCTGCAGGGTCAGACAATGAGCAGTTCTTC
CDR3aa: CAIMSAGSDNEQFF

j_gene: TRBJ1-2
abundance: few
v_gene: TRBV7-9
d_gene: NA
CDR3nt: TGTGCCAGCAGCTTAGCCGGAGGCGGGGGGGACTATGGCTACACCTTC
CDR3aa: CASSLAGGGGDYGYTF

j_gene: TRBJ1-2
abundance: once
v_gene: TRBV25-1
d_gene: NA
CDR3nt: TGTGCCAGCAGTGAGCCCCTAGGGGGTGGCTACACCTTC
CDR3aa: CASSEPLGGGYTF

j_gene: TRBJ1-5
abundance: NA
v_gene: TRBV7-9
d_gene: NA
CDR3nt: TGTGCCAGCAGCGCTGACACGGATTTATACAATCAGCCCCAGCATTTT
CDR3aa: CASSADTDLYNQPQHF

j_gene: TRBJ2-5
abundance: NA
v_gene: TRBV24-1
d_gene: TRBD1
CDR3nt: TGTGCCACCAGACGGGACAGGGAGATTAGGGAGACCCAGTACTTC
CDR3aa: CATRRDREIRETQYF

j_gene: TRBJ1-3
abundance: NA
v_gene: TRBV3-1/TRBV3-2
d_gene: NA
CDR3nt: TGTGCCAGCAGCCAAGATTGGTCAGGGGCTGGAAACACCATATATTTT
CDR3aa: CASSQDWSGAGNTIYF

j_gene: TRBJ2-1
abundance: NA
v_gene: TRBV5-4
d_gene: NA
CDR3nt: TGTGCCAGCAGCTTGGGAGGGCCGGACAATGAGCAGTTCTTC
CDR3aa: CASSLGGPDNEQFF

j_gene: TRBJ1-6
abundance: NA
v_gene: TRBV6-4
d_gene: NA
CDR3nt: TGTGCCAGCAGTGACCGGGGGGACCCACGAAAAGAAAATTCACCCCTCCACTTT
CDR3aa: CASSDRGDPRKENSPLHF

j_gene: TRBJ1-4
abundance: few
v_gene: TRBV18
d_gene: TRBD1
CDR3nt: TGTGCCAGCTCGACTAAGGGGGCAAATGAAAAACTGTTTTTT
CDR3aa: CASSTKGANEKLFF

j_gene: TRBJ2-1
abundance: NA
v_gene: TRBV29-1
d_gene: TRBD2
CDR3nt: TGTGCGACTAGCGACTACAATGAGCAGTTCTTC
CDR3aa: CATSDYNEQFF

j_gene: TRBJ2-5
abundance: NA
v_gene: TRBV5-1
d_gene: NA
CDR3nt: TGCGCCAGCAGCTTGGCGTACGCCGGAGAGACCCAGTACTTC
CDR3aa: CASSLAYAGETQYF

j_gene: TRBJ1-5
abundance: NA
v_gene: TRBV2
d_gene: NA
CDR3nt: TGTGCCAGCAGTGGGTCCAGGGGCAATCAGCCCCAGCATTTT
CDR3aa: CASSGSRGNQPQHF

j_gene: TRBJ1-1
abundance: NA
v_gene: TRBV10-1
d_gene: NA
CDR3nt: TGCGCCAGCAGTGAGAGGGCAGAGGGGAACACTGAAGCTTTCTTT
CDR3aa: CASSERAEGNTEAFF

j_gene: TRBJ2-1
abundance: NA
v_gene: TRBV10-3
d_gene: TRBD1
CDR3nt: TGTGCCATCAGCGACAGGGGGCTTGGATATGAGCAGTTCTTC
CDR3aa: CAISDRGLGYEQFF

j_gene: TRBJ2-7
abundance: NA
v_gene: TRBV6-5
d_gene: NA
CDR3nt: TGTGCCAGCAGTTCCCTCTCGAGGAGCTACTACGAGCAGTACTTC
CDR3aa: CASSSLSRSYYEQYF

j_gene: TRBJ2-2
abundance: once
v_gene: TRBV19
d_gene: TRBD1
CDR3nt: TGTGCCAGTAATCGAGATGGGACAGCTGCCGGGGAGCTGTTTTTT
CDR3aa: CASNRDGTAAGELFF

j_gene: TRBJ1-1
abundance: NA
v_gene: TRBV3-1/TRBV3-2
d_gene: NA
CDR3nt: TGTGCCAGCAGCCAGTCACAGTATGAAGCTTTCTTT
CDR3aa: CASSQSQYEAFF

j_gene: TRBJ1-2
abundance: NA
v_gene: TRBV5-8
d_gene: TRBD1
CDR3nt: TGTGCCAGCAGCACGGGACAGGGGGATAACTATGGCTACACCTTC
CDR3aa: CASSTGQGDNYGYTF